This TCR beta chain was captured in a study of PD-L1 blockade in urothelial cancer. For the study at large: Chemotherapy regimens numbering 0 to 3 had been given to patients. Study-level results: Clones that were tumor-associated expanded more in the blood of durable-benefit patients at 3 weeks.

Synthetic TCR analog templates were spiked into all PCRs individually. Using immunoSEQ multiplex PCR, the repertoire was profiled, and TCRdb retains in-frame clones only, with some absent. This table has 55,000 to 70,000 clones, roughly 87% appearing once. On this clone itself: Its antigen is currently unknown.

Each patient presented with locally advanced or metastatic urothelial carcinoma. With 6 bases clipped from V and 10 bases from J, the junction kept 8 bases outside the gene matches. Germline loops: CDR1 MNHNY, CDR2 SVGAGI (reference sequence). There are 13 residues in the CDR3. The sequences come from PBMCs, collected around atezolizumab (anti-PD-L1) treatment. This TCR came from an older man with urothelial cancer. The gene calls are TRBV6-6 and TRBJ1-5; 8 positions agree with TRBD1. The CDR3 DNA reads TGTGCCAGCAGAACCGGGACAGGACTACCCCAGCATTTT. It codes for CASRTGTGLPQHF.